The 3 T cell receptor beta chains reported below all come from one sample, sequenced in a study of blood T cell repertoires in COVID-19. Repertoires were generated with immunoSEQ multiplex PCR, while TCRdb's copy carries only in-frame clones and drops some. The sample holds fewer than 200,000 clones, about 83% seen once. The sequenced sample consisted of PBMCs or T cells enriched from blood (not recorded which). Receptors originate from a woman in her 50s in a cohort exposed to, infected with or recovered from COVID-19 (not recorded which).

The chain combines TRBV5-1 with TRBJ2-3; 9 nucleotides agree with TRBD2. Germline CDR1 is SGHRS and CDR2 is YFSETQ. The CDR3 consists of 15 residues. J lost 2 bases, V lost 0 bases, and 1 base had no gene match. CDR3 DNA: TGCGCCAGCAGCTTGGGACTAGCGGACACAGATACGCAGTATTTT. Translation gives CASSLGLADTDTQYF.

This sequence joins TRBV29-1 and TRBJ2-5, with 9 bases lining up with TRBD1. Germline V CDR1 and CDR2: SQVTM, ANQGSEA. Trimming took 3 bases from V and 5 from J; bases not matched to a gene: 7. This CDR3 spans 14 amino acids. The CDR3 DNA is TGCAGCGTTGACCTGGGACAGGGTGGGGAGACCCAGTACTTC. Encoded protein: CSVDLGQGGETQYF.

The chain joins TRBV6-6 to TRBJ2-5, with 10 bases that match TRBD1. CDR1 and CDR2 from the germline V gene are MNHNY and SVGAGI (reference sequence). This CDR3 is 15 amino acids long. V gave up 2 bases and J gave up 4 bases; unmatched junction bases: 4. DNA of the CDR3: TGTGCCAGCAGTTACCCGGGACAGGGGAGAGAGACCCAGTACTTC. This translates into CASSYPGQGRETQYF.